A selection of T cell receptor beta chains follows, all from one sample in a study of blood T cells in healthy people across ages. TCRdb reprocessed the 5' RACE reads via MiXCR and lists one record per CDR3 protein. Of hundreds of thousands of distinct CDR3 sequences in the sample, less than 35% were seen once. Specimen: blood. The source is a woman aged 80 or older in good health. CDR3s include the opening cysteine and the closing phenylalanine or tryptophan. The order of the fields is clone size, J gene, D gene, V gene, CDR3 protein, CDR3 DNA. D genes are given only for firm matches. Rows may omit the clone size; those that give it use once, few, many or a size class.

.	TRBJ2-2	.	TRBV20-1	CSASPARSGELFF	TGCAGTGCTAGTCCCGCGAGGTCCGGGGAGCTGTTTTTT
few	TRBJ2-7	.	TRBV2	CASRTRQQNPYEQYF	TGTGCCAGCAGGACAAGACAGCAAAACCCCTACGAGCAGTACTTC
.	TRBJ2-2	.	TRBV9	CASSVATRPNTGELFF	TGTGCCAGCAGCGTAGCTACGAGGCCGAACACCGGGGAGCTGTTTTTT
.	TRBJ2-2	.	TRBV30	CAWSVLWTGELFF	TGTGCCTGGAGTGTACTGTGGACCGGGGAGCTGTTTTTT
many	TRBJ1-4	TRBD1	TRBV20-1	CSASSGGYEKLFF	TGCAGTGCTAGTTCAGGGGGCTATGAAAAACTGTTTTTT
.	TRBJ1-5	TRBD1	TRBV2	CAASMTGGANQPQHF	TGTGCCGCCTCGATGACAGGGGGCGCGAATCAGCCCCAGCATTTT
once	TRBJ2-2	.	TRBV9	CASTLSGANTGELFF	TGTGCCAGCACCCTATCAGGGGCGAACACCGGGGAGCTGTTTTTT
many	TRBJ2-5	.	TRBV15	CATSSLQGRETQYF	TGTGCCACCAGCAGTCTACAGGGACGGGAGACCCAGTACTTC
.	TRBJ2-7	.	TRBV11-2	CASIRGSVSEQYF	TGTGCCAGCATCCGAGGTAGCGTCAGCGAGCAGTACTTC
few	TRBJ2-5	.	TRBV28	CASSFPRRVGETQYF	TGTGCCAGCAGTTTTCCGAGGAGGGTTGGCGAGACCCAGTACTTC
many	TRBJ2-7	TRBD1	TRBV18	CASSPRQGANEQYF	TGTGCCAGCTCACCACGACAGGGGGCCAACGAGCAGTACTTC
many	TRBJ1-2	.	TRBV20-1	CGTITDYGYTF	TGCGGGACAATAACAGACTATGGCTACACCTTC
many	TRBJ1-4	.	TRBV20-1	CSAKEMGREKLFF	TGCAGTGCCAAGGAGATGGGGCGCGAAAAACTGTTTTTT
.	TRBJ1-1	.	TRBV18	CASSRESKAFF	TGTGCCAGCTCACGCGAGAGTAAAGCTTTCTTT
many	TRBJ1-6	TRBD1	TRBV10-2	CASSESGTGTSPLHF	TGCGCCAGCAGTGAGTCCGGGACAGGGACTTCACCCCTCCACTTT
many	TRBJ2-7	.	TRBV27	CASAGTRISYEQYF	TGTGCCAGCGCCGGGACGAGGATCTCCTACGAGCAGTACTTC
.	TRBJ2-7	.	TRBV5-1	CASSSNPRDYEQYF	TGCGCCAGCAGCTCTAATCCCCGGGACTACGAGCAGTACTTC
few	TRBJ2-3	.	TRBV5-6	CASSPPFAASTDTQYF	TGTGCCAGCAGCCCCCCTTTCGCAGCTAGCACAGATACGCAGTATTTT
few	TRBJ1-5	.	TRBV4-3	CASSQESILGPQHF	TGCGCCAGCAGCCAAGAATCGATCTTGGGGCCCCAGCATTTT
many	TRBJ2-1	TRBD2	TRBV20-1	CSALRGGGAYEQFF	TGCAGTGCTCTCCGGGGCGGGGGGGCATATGAGCAGTTCTTC
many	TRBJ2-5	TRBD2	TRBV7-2	CASSLSSGGGETQYF	TGTGCCAGCAGCTTATCTAGCGGGGGGGGAGAGACCCAGTACTTC
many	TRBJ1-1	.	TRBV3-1	CASSQQVNTEAFF	TGTGCCAGCAGCCAACAGGTGAACACTGAAGCTTTCTTT
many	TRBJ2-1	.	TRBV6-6	CASRPSGGGTGEQFF	TGTGCCAGCAGACCCTCTGGGGGCGGAACGGGTGAGCAGTTCTTC
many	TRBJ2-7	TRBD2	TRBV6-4	CASQGTSGGKIYEQYF	TGTGCCAGCCAGGGGACTAGCGGGGGAAAAATCTACGAGCAGTACTTC
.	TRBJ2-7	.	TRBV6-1	CASSEILASLYF	TGTGCCAGCAGTGAAATTCTAGCCTCGTTGTACTTC
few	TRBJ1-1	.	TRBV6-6	CAGSYLGGGNTEAFF	TGTGCCGGCTCTTACCTAGGGGGGGGGAACACTGAAGCTTTCTTT
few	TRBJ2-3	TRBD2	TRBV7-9	CAGGPSGGADTQYF	TGTGCCGGGGGACCGAGCGGGGGTGCAGATACGCAGTATTTT
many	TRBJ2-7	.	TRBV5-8	CASSLGLRDGTYEQYF	TGTGCCAGCAGCTTAGGTCTCCGGGACGGCACCTACGAGCAGTACTTC
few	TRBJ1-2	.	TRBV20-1	CSAGTRDNYGYTF	TGCAGTGCTGGAACCCGGGACAACTATGGCTACACCTTC
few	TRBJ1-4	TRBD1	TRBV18	CASSREIQGDQEKLFF	TGTGCCAGCTCACGGGAGATACAGGGGGATCAAGAAAAACTGTTTTTT
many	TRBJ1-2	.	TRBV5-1	CASRSASGPQARYGYTF	TGCGCCAGCAGATCCGCATCCGGGCCCCAAGCCCGATATGGCTACACCTTC
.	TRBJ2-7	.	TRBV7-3	CASSSPTGREQYF	TGTGCCAGCAGCTCCCCGACAGGACGCGAGCAGTACTTC
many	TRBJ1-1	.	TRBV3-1	CASSQGKNTEAFF	TGTGCCAGCAGCCAGGGGAAGAACACTGAAGCTTTCTTT